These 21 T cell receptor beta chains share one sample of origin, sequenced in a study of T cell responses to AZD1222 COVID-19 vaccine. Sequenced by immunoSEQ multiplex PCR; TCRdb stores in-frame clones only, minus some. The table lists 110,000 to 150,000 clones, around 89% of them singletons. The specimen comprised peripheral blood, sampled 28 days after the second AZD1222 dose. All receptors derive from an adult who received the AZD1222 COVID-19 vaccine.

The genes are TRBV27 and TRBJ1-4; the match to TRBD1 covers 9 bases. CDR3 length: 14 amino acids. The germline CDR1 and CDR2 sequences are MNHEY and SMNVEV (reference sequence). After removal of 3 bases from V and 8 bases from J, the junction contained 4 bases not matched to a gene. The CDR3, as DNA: TGTGCCAGCAGTTTGAGACAGGGGGTCGAAAAACTGTTTTTT. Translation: CASSLRQGVEKLFF.

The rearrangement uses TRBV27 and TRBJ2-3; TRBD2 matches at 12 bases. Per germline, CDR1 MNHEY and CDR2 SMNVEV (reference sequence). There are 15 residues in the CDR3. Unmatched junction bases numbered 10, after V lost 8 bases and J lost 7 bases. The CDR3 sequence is CASANLAGGTNTQYF. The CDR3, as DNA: TGTGCCAGCGCAAATCTAGCGGGAGGGACGAATACGCAGTATTTT.

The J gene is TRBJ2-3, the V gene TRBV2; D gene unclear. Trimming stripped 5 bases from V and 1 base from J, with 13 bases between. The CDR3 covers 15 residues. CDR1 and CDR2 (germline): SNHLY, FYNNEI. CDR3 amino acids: CASSKGGRRTDTQYF. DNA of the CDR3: TGTGCCAGCAGTAAAGGTGGGCGACGCACAGATACGCAGTATTTT.

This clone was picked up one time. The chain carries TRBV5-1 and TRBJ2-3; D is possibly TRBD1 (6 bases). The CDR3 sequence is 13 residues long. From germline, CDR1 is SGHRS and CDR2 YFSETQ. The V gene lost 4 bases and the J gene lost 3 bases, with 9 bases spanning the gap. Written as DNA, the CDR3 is TGCGCCAGCAGCGGACAGACGACAGATACGCAGTATTTT. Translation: CASSGQTTDTQYF.

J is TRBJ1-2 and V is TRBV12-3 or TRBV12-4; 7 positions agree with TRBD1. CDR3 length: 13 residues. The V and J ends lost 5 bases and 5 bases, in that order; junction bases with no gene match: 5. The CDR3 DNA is TGTGCCAGCAGTCCCGACAGGGAATATGGCTACACCTTC. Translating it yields CASSPDREYGYTF.

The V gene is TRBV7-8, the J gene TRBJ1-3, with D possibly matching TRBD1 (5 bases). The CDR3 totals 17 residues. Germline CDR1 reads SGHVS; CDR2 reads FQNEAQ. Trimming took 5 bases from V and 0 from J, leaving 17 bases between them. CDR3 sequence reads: CASSVVGGLISGNTIYF. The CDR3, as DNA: TGTGCCAGCAGCGTAGTGGGGGGTCTGATCTCTGGAAACACCATATATTTT. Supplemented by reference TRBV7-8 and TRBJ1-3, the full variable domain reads GAGVSQSPRYKVAKRGQDVALRCDPISGHVSLFWYQQALGQGPEFLTYFQNEAQLDKSGLPSDRFFAERPEGSVSTLKIQRTQQEDSAVYLCASSVVGGLISGNTIYFGEGSWLTVV.

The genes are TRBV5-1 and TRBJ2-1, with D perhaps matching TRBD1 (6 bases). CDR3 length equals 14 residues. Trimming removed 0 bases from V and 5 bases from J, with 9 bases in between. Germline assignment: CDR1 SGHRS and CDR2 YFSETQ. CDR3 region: CASSLAGQNNEQFF. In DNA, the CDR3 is TGCGCCAGCAGCTTGGCCGGACAGAACAATGAGCAGTTCTTC. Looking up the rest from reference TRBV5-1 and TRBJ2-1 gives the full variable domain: KAGVTQTPRYLIKTRGQQVTLSCSPISGHRSVSWYQQTPGQGLQFLFEYFSETQRNKGNFPGRFSGRQFSNSRSEMNVSTLELGDSALYLCASSLAGQNNEQFFGPGTRLTVL.

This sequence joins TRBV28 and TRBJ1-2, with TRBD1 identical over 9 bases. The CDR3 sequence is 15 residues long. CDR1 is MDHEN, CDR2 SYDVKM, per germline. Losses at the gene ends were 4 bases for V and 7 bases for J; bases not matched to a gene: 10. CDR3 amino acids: CASSYPSGQGFGYTF. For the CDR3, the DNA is TGTGCCAGCAGTTACCCCTCGGGACAGGGTTTTGGCTACACCTTC.

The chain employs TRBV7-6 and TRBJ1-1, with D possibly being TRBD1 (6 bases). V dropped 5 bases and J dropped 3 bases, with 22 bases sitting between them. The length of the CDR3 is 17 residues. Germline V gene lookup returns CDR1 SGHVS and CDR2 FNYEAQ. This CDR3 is CASSLSPAGTLYTEAFF. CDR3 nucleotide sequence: TGTGCCAGCAGCCTCTCGCCCGCAGGGACACTCTACACTGAAGCTTTCTTT.

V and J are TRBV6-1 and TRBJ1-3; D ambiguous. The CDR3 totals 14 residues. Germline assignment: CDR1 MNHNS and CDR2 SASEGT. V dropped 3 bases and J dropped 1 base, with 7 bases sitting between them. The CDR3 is CASSDGQSGNTIYF. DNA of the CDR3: TGTGCCAGCAGTGATGGTCAGTCTGGAAACACCATATATTTT.

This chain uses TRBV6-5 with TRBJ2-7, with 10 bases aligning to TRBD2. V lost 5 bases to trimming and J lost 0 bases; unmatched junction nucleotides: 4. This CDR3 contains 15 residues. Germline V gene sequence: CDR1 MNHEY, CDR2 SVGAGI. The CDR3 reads CASSRTSGASYEQYF. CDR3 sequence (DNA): TGTGCCAGCAGTCGAACTAGCGGGGCCTCCTACGAGCAGTACTTC.

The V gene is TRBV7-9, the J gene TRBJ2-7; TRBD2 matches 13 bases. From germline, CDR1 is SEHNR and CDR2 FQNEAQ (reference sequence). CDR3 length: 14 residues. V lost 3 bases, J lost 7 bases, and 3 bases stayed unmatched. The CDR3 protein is CASSFLTSGREQYF. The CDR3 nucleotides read TGTGCCAGCAGCTTCTTGACTAGCGGGAGGGAGCAGTACTTC.

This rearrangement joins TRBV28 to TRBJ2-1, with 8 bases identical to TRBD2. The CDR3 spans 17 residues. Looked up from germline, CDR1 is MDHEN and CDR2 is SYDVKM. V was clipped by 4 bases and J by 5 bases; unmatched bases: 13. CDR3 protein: CASSYRLLAGGNNEQFF. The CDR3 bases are TGTGCCAGCAGTTACCGACTTTTGGCGGGAGGAAACAATGAGCAGTTCTTC.

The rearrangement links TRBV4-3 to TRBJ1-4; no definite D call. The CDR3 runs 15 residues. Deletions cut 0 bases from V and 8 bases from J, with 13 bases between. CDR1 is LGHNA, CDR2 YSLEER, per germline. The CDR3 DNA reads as TGCGCCAGCAGCCAAGAATTCCCGACTAGGGAAAAACTGTTTTTT. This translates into CASSQEFPTREKLFF.

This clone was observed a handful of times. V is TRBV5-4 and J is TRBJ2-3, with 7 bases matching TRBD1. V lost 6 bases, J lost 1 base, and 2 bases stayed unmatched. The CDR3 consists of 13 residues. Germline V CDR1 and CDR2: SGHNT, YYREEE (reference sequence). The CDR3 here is CASTGQGTDTQYF. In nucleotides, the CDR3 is TGTGCCAGCACAGGACAGGGCACAGATACGCAGTATTTT.

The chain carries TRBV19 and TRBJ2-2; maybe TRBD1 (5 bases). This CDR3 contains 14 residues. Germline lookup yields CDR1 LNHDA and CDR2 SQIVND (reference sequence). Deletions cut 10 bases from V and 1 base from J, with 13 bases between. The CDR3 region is CATALGQNTGELFF. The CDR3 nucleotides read TGTGCCACTGCTCTGGGGCAGAACACCGGGGAGCTGTTTTTT.

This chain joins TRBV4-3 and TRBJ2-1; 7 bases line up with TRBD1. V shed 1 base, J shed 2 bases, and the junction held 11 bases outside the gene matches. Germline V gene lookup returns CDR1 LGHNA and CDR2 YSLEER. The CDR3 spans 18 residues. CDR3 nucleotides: TGCGCCAGCAGCCAAGGCCCCCAGGGGGTAGGGGCCTACAATGAGCAGTTCTTC. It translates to CASSQGPQGVGAYNEQFF.

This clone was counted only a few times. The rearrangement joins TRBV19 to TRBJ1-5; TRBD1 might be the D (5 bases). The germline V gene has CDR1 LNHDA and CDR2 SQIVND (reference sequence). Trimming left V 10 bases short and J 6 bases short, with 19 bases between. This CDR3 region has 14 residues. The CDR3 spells CATGGVSASQPQHF. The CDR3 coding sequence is TGTGCCACTGGGGGGGTTTCCGCTAGTCAGCCCCAGCATTTT.

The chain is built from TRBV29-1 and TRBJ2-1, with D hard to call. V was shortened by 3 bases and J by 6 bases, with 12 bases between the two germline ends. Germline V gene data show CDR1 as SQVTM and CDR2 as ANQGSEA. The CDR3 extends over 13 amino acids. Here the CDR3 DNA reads TGCAGCGTTGACAGTCTTAAGGGCAATGAGCAGTTCTTC. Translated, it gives CSVDSLKGNEQFF.

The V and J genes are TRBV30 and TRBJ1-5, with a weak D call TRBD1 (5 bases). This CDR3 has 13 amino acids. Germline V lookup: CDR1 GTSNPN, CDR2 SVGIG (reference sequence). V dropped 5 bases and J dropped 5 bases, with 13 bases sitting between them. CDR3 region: CAWAGRDYQPQHF. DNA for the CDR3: TGTGCCTGGGCAGGGAGGGACTATCAGCCCCAGCATTTT.

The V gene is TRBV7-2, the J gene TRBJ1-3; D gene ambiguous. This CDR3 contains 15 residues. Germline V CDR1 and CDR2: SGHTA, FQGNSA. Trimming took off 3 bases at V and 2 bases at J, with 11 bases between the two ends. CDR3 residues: CASSLSFLPGNTIYF. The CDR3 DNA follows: TGTGCCAGCAGCTTGAGCTTCTTGCCTGGAAACACCATATATTTT.